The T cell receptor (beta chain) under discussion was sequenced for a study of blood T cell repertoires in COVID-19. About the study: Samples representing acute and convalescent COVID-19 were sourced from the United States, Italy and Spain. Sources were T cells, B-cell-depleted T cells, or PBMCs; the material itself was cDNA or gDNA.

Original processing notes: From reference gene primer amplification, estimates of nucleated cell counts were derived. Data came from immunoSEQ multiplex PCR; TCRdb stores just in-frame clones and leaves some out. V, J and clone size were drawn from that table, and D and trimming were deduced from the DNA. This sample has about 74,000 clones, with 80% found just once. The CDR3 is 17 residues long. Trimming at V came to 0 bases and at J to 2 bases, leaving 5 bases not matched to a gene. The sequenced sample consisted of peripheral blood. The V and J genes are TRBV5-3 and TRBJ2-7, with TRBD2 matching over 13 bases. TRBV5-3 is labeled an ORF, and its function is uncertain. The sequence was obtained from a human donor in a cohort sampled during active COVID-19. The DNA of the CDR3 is TGTGCCAGAAGCTTGGCGGGGACTAGCGGGATCACCTACGAGCAGTACGTC. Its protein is CARSLAGTSGITYEQYV.